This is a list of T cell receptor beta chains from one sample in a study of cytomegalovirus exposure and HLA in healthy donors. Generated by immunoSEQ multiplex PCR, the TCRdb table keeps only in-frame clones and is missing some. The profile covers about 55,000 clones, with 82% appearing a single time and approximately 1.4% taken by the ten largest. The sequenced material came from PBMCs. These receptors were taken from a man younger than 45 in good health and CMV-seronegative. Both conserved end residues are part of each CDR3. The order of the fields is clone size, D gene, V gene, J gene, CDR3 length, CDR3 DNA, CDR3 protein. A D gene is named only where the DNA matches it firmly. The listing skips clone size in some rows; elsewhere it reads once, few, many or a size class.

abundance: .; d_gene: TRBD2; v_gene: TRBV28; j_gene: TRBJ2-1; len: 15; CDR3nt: TGTGCCAGCAGTTTGGCCGGGACTAGCGGGAGGGGGGAGTTCTTC; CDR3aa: CASSLAGTSGRGEFF
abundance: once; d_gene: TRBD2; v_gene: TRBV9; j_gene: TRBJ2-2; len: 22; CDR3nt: TGTGCCAGCAGCGTTACCCTGCCGGTTAGCGGGAGGGCTTCTCTCCACACCGGGGAGCTGTTTTTT; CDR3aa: CASSVTLPVSGRASLHTGELFF
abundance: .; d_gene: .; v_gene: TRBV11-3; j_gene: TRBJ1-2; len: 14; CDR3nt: TGTGCCAGCAGCGAACCGACAGCGAACTATGGCTACACCTTC; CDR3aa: CASSEPTANYGYTF
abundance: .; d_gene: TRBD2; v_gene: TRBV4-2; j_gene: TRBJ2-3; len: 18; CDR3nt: TGTGCCAGCAGCCCGGTTCTAGCGGGAGGGCGGAGCACAGATACGCAGTATTTT; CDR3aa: CASSPVLAGGRSTDTQYF
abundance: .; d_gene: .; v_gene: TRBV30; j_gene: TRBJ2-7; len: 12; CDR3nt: TGTGCCTGGAGTGTTAGGGGGTACGAGCAGTACTTC; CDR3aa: CAWSVRGYEQYF
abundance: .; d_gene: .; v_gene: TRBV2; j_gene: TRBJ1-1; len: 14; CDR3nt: TGTGCCAGCAGTCCAAACAGGGCTAGGACTGAAGCTTTCTTT; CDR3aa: CASSPNRARTEAFF
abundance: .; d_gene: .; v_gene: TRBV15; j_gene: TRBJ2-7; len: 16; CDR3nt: TGTGCCACCAGCAGAGATTACCCGGGACTCAAGTACGAGCAGTACTTC; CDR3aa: CATSRDYPGLKYEQYF
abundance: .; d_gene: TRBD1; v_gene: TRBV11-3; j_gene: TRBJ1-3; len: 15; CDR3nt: TGTGCCAGCAGCCGGGACAGCCTCTCTGGAAACACCATATATTTT; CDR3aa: CASSRDSLSGNTIYF
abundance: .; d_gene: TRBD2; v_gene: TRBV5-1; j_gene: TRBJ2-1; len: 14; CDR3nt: TGCGCCACCGGTGGCGGGGGGGCCTACAATGAGCAGTTCTTC; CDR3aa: CATGGGGAYNEQFF
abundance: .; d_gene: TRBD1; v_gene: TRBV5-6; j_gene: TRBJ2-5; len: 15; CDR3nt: TGTGCCAGCAGCTCCACCGGGACAGCCCAAGAGACCCAGTACTTC; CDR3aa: CASSSTGTAQETQYF
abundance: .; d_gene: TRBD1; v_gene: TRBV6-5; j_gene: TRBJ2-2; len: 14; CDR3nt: TGTGCCAGCAGCACTGACAGGGGGGCCGGGGAGCTGTTTTTT; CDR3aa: CASSTDRGAGELFF
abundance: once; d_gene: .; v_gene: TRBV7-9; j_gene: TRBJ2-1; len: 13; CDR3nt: TGTGCCAGCAGCGAGGTCTCGTGGGGGCCTCAGTTCTTC; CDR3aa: CASSEVSWGPQFF
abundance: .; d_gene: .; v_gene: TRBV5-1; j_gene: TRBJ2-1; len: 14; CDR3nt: TGCGCCAGCAGCTTGGGAGAGATATACAATGAGCAGTTCTTC; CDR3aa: CASSLGEIYNEQFF
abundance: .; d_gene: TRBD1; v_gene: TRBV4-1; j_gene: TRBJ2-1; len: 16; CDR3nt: TGCGCCAGCAGCCAAAGTTTGGGACAGGCGAACAATGAGCAGTTCTTC; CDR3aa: CASSQSLGQANNEQFF
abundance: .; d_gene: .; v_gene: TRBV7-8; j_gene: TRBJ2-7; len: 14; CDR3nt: TGTGCCAGCAGCTTGAATGCACCCCGGTCCGAGCAGTACTTC; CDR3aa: CASSLNAPRSEQYF
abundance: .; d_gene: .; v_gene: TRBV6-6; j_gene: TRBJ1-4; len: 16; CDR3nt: TGTGCCAGCAGTTATACGGCCAGGGTATCTAATGAAAAACTGTTTTTT; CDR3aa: CASSYTARVSNEKLFF
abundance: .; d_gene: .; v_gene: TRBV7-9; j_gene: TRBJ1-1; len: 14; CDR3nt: TGTGCCAGCAGCTTAGTATCAGAGAACACTGAAGCTTTCTTT; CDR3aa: CASSLVSENTEAFF
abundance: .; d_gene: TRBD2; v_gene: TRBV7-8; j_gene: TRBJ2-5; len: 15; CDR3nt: TGTGCCAGCAGCGCGCTAGCGGGGGGCCAAGAGACCCAGTACTTC; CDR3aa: CASSALAGGQETQYF
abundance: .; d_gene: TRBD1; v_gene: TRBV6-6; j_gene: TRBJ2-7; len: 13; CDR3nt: TGTGCCAGCAGCTCGACAGGGTGGGGCGAGCAGTACTTC; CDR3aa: CASSSTGWGEQYF
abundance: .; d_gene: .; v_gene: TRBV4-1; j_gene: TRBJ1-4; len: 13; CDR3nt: TGCGCCAGCAGCCAGGCAATCCCCGAAAAACTGTTTTTT; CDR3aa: CASSQAIPEKLFF
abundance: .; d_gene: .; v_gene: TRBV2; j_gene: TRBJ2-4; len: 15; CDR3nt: TGTGCCAGCACCTCAGGGAAGGGGCACGGAAACATTCAGTACTTC; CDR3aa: CASTSGKGHGNIQYF
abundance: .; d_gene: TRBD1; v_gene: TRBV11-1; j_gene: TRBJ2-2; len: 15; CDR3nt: TGTGCCAGCAGCGTGGGACAGGGGGCCTCCGGGGAGCTGTTTTTT; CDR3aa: CASSVGQGASGELFF
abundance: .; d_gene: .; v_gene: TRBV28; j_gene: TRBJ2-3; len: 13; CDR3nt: TGTGCCGGCGGATCGACAGACACAGATACGCAGTATTTT; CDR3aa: CAGGSTDTDTQYF
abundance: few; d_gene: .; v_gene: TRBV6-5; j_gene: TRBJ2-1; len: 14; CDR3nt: TGTGCCAGCACCGCCCGGTGGAGTTCCAATGAGCAGTTCTTC; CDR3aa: CASTARWSSNEQFF
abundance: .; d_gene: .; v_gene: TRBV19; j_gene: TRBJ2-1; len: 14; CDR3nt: TGTGCCAGTAGTCCCCGGACAGCCGGGGATGAGCAGTTCTTC; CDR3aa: CASSPRTAGDEQFF
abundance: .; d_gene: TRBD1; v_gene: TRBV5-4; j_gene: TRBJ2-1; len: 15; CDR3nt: TGTGCCAGCAGCTCGGACAGGACCTCCTACAATGAGCAGTTCTTC; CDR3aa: CASSSDRTSYNEQFF
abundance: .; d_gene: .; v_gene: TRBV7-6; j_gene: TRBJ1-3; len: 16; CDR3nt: TGTGCCAGCAGCTTAGGCCAGGGTCGTGCTGGAAACACCATATATTTT; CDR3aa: CASSLGQGRAGNTIYF
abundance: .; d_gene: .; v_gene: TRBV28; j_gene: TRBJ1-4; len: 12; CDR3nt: TGTGCCAGCAGTTCGACTGGAGAAAAACTGTTTTTT; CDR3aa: CASSSTGEKLFF
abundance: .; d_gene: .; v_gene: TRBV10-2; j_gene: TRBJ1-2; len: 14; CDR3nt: TGCGCCAGCAGTGAGTCGTGGGGGCAAGGTGGCTACACCTTC; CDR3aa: CASSESWGQGGYTF
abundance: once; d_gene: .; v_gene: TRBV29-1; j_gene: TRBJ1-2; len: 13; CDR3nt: TGCAGCGTCACCGACAGACCCTTCTATGGCTACACCTTC; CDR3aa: CSVTDRPFYGYTF
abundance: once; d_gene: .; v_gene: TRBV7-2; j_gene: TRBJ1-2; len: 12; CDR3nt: TGTGCCAGGTTCCTAAGCGGCTATGGCTACACCTTC; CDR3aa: CARFLSGYGYTF
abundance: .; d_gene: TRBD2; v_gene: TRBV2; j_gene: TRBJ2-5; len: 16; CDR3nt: TGTGCCAGCAGTGAACCCGCGGGGGGGAGAATGGAGACCCAGTACTTC; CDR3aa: CASSEPAGGRMETQYF
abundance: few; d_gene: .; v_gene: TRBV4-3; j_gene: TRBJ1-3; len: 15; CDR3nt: TGCGCCAGCAGCCACTTCGGACACTCTGGAAACACCATATATTTT; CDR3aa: CASSHFGHSGNTIYF
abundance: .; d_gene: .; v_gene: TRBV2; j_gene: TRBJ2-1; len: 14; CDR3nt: TGTGCCAGCAGTGAAGCGGCGACATTGGATGAGCAGTTCTTC; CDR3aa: CASSEAATLDEQFF
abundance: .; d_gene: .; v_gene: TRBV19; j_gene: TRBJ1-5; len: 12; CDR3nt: TGTGCCGGCTCCTCAGGGGCCGCGCCCCAGCATTTT; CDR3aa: CAGSSGAAPQHF
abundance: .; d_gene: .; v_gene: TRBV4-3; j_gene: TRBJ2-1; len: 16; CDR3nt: TGCGCCAGCAGCCGGTTACTACAGGGTTCGACGTATGAGCAGTTCTTC; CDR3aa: CASSRLLQGSTYEQFF
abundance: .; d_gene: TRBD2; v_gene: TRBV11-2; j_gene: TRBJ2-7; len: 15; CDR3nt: TGTGCCAGCAGCCTTAGTCCCGGCGGGGGCTACGAGCAGTACTTC; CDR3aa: CASSLSPGGGYEQYF
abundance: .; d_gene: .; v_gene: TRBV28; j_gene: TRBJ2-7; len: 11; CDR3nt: TGTGCCAGCAGTTCAGGCTACGAGCAGTACTTC; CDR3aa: CASSSGYEQYF
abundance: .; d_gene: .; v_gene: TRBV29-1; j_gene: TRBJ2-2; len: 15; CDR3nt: TGCAGCGTTGTATCCACGGGGAGACAGGACGGGGAGCTGTTTTTT; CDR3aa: CSVVSTGRQDGELFF
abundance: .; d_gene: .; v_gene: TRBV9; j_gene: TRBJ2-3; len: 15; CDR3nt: TGTGCCAGCAGCGTCCAAATCAGCGGCACAGATACGCAGTATTTT; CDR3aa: CASSVQISGTDTQYF
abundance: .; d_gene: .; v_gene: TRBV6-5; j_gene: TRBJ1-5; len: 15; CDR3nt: TGTGCCAGCAGTTACTCGATCTATAGCAATCAGCCCCAGCATTTT; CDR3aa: CASSYSIYSNQPQHF
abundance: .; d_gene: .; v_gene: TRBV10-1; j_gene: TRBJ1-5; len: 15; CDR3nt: TGCGCCAGCAGTGTTTCGGGACAAATCAATCAGCCCCAGCATTTT; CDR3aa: CASSVSGQINQPQHF
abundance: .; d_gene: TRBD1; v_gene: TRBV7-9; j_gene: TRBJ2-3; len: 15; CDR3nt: TGTGCCAGCAGGCGGACAGGGGCAGCGTCGGATACGCAGTATTTT; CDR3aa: CASRRTGAASDTQYF
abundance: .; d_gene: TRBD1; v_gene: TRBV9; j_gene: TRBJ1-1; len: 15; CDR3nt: TGTGCCAGCAGCGTACCGACAGGGCGGAACACTGAAGCTTTCTTT; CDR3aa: CASSVPTGRNTEAFF
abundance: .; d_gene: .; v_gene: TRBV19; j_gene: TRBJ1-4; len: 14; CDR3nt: TGTGCCAGCCGGAACAGGGCAACTAATGAAAAACTGTTTTTT; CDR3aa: CASRNRATNEKLFF
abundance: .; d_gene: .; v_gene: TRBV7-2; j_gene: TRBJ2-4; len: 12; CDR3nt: TGTGCCAGCAGCGCGGGTTGGGCCATTCAGTACTTC; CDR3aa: CASSAGWAIQYF
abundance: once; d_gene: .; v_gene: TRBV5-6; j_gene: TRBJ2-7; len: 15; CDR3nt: TGTGCCAGCAGCACGAACCCGACGGGGTCCTACGAGCAGTACTTC; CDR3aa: CASSTNPTGSYEQYF
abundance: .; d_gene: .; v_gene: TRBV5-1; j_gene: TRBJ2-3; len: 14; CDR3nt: TGCGCCAGCACCTCCCGAGCCGCATCAGATACGCAGTATTTT; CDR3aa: CASTSRAASDTQYF
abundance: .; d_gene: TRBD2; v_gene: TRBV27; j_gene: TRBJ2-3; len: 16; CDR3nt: TGTGCCAGCAGTATTCGAGCGGGGCGGCTAACAGATACGCAGTATTTT; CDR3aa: CASSIRAGRLTDTQYF
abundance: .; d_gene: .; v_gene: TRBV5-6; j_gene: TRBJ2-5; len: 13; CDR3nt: TGTGCCAGCAGCGGGAGGACAGGACGGGCCCAGTACTTC; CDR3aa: CASSGRTGRAQYF
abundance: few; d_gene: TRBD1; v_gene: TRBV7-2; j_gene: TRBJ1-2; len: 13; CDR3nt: TGTGCCAGCAGCTCCGGGACAGTCTATGGCTACACCTTC; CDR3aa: CASSSGTVYGYTF
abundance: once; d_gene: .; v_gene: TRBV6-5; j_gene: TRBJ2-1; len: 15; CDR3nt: TGTGCCAGCAGTGCCACCCAGACTAGTAGGCATGAGCAGTTCTTC; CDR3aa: CASSATQTSRHEQFF
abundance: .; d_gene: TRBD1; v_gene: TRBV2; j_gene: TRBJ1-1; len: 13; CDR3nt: TGTGCCAGCAGTGAATACAGGGGGACTGAAGCTTTCTTT; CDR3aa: CASSEYRGTEAFF
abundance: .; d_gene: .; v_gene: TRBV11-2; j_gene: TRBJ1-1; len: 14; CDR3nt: TGTGCCAGCTTCCTAACCCGGGGTTCAACTGAAGCTTTCTTT; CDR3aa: CASFLTRGSTEAFF
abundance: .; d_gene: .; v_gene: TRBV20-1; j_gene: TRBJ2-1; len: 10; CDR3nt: TGCAGTGCTAGTATCAATGAGCAGTTCTTC; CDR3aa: CSASINEQFF
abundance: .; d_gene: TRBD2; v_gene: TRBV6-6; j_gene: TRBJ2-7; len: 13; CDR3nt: TGTGCCAGCAGCAGACTAGCGGGAGACGAGCAGTACTTC; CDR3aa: CASSRLAGDEQYF
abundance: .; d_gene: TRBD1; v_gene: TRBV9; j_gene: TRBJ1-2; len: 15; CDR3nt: TGTGCCAGCAGCCTCCTCGGGACAGGGAACTATGGCTACACCTTC; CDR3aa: CASSLLGTGNYGYTF
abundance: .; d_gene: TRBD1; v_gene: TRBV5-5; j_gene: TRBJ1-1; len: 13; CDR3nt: TGTGCCAGCAGCTCCTGGACAGGGATTGAAGCTTTCTTT; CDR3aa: CASSSWTGIEAFF
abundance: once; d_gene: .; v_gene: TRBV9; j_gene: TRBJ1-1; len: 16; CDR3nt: TGTGCCAGCAGCCCCCGAGTTGTTCAGGGCGACACTGAAGCTTTCTTT; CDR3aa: CASSPRVVQGDTEAFF